Listed here are 23 T cell receptor beta chains from one sample, sequenced in a study of blood T cells in healthy people across ages. A sample-barcoded 5' primer and a J-beta primer mix were used in a second PCR of roughly 7 to 12 cycles. Via MiXCR, TCRdb re-called the 5' RACE reads, giving one row per CDR3 protein. The sample has roughly 1.5 million distinct CDR3 sequences, 40% to 45% seen once. The sequencing input was blood. All receptors derive from a woman aged 18-30 years in good health.

This clonotype occurred once. The chain employs TRBV4-1 and TRBJ2-7; TRBD1 agrees at 7 bases. The CDR3 is 13 amino acids. V lost 3 bases and J lost 5; bases outside the gene matches: 4. Germline assignment: CDR1 MGHRA and CDR2 YSYEKL. The CDR3 loop is CASSQGQNDEQYF. The CDR3, as DNA: TGCGCCAGCAGCCAGGGACAGAACGACGAGCAGTACTTC.

J is TRBJ1-2 and V is TRBV18; D is undetermined. V shed 8 bases and J shed 4 bases, with 17 bases lying between them. Germline CDR1 and CDR2: KGHSH and LQKENI. CDR3 length: 14 residues. Here the CDR3 reads CASTNLTAAYGYTF. As DNA, the CDR3 is TGTGCCAGCACGAATCTCACAGCAGCCTATGGCTACACCTTC.

This clonotype has more than one count but fewer than ten. The rearrangement uses TRBV12-1 and TRBJ1-2. TRBV12-1 is designated a pseudogene. The CDR3 loop spans 10 amino acids. The CDR3 nucleotides are TGTGCCAGCAGCTTAACTGGCTACACCTTC. Translation gives CASSLTGYTF.

With regard to this clonotype: At one boundary the junction diverges from the germline segment, which might be a read error. This chain links TRBV7-2 with TRBJ2-3; D unresolved. Germline-derived CDR1 and CDR2 are SGHTA and FQGNSA. There are 13 residues in the CDR3. CDR3 in DNA: TGTGTCAGCAGCTTTGAAACGGCAGATACGCAGTATTTT. It codes for CVSSFETADTQYF.

The gene calls are TRBV7-2 and TRBJ2-3; D call uncertain. Deletions cut 7 bases from V and 5 bases from J, with 13 bases between. CDR1 SGHTA and CDR2 FQGNSA come from the germline V gene. CDR3 length equals 13 residues. For the CDR3, the DNA is TGTGCCAGCACCCTAAACGACGGAGATACGCAGTATTTT. As protein: CASTLNDGDTQYF.

This clonotype occurred a few times. The genes are TRBV4-3 and TRBJ1-2; D gene uncertain. The CDR3 has 16 residues. Germline CDR1 and CDR2: LGHNA and YSLEER. Trimming took off 0 bases at V and 4 bases at J, with 15 bases between the two ends. The CDR3 nucleotides are TGCGCCAGCAGCCAAGATCCGGGGATGGGAGTCTATGGCTACACCTTC. Residues: CASSQDPGMGVYGYTF.

The chain combines TRBV9 with TRBJ2-1; 7 bases are a match to TRBD1. J was trimmed by 8 bases and V by 3 bases; bases with no gene match: 8. Germline-derived CDR1 and CDR2 are SGDLS and YYNGEE. This CDR3 region has 14 residues. For the CDR3, the DNA is TGTGCCAGCAGCGGGAGGACAGGTTGGGATGAGCAGTTCTTC. This encodes CASSGRTGWDEQFF.

This clonotype was picked up a small number of times. The chain has TRBV3-1 and TRBJ1-1; 7 bases are shared with TRBD1. Germline V lookup: CDR1 LGHDT, CDR2 YNNKEL (reference sequence). CDR3 length equals 12 residues. The junction had 8 bases not matched to a gene; V was cut back by 6 bases and J by 10 bases. As DNA, the CDR3 is TGTGCCAGCAGGGGCTTACAGGGGATAGCTTTCTTT. Translation gives CASRGLQGIAFF.

The chain joins TRBV28 to TRBJ1-2; D gene unclear. The CDR3 length is 13 residues. Between the trimmed V and J ends, which lost 4 bases and 8 bases, there was a span of 14 bases. Germline CDR1 reads MDHEN; CDR2 reads SYDVKM. As DNA, the CDR3 is TGTGCCAGCAGTTCCCTTGACGGGGAAGGCTACACCTTC. Residues: CASSSLDGEGYTF.

This clonotype was found a few times. The DNA of the CDR3 is TGTGCCAGCAGTGAAGGGGGAGCGGGGTGGAAAGATACGCAGTATTTT. This gives the protein CASSEGGAGWKDTQYF. The rearrangement joins TRBV6-1 to TRBJ2-3; 7 nucleotides line up with TRBD2. Trimming at V came to 1 base and at J to 5 bases, leaving 9 bases not matched to a gene. The CDR3 covers 16 residues. Per the germline V gene, CDR1 is MNHNS and CDR2 is SASEGT.

In its sample, this clonotype was seen a few times. CDR3 loop: CASSVAGDSYNSPLHF. CDR3 nucleotide sequence: TGTGCCAGCAGCGTAGCCGGGGACTCCTATAATTCACCCCTCCACTTT. V and J are TRBV9 and TRBJ1-6; D is unresolved. The CDR3 extends over 16 amino acids. Germline V gene lookup returns CDR1 SGDLS and CDR2 YYNGEE. Trimming removed 0 bases at V and 0 bases at J, with 7 bases between. Together with reference TRBV9 and TRBJ1-6, the CDR3 gives the full variable domain: DSGVTQTPKHLITATGQRVTLRCSPRSGDLSVYWYQQSLDQGLQFLIQYYNGEERAKGNILERFSAQQFPDLHSELNLSSLELGDSALYFCASSVAGDSYNSPLHFGNGTRLTVT.

The chain couples TRBV7-9 to TRBJ2-2; D not resolved. The V gene's germline CDR1 is SEHNR and CDR2 FQNEAQ (reference sequence). The V gene lost 4 bases and the J gene lost 5 bases, with 8 bases spanning the gap. The CDR3 is made up of 13 amino acids. The CDR3, as DNA: TGTGCCAGCAGCTCAGACTTAACCGGGGAGCTGTTTTTT. Amino acids: CASSSDLTGELFF.

A note on this clonotype: A read error may explain this, as a much larger clone is one base away. J is TRBJ2-7 and V is TRBV20-1; 7 bases fit TRBD1. The V and J ends lost 5 bases and 2 bases, in that order; junction bases with no gene match: 12. The CDR3 runs 15 residues. In germline, CDR1 is DFQATT, CDR2 SNEGSKA (reference sequence). CDR3 in DNA: TGCAGTGCTGAACCCCGGGACAGTCCGCCCTACGAGCAGTACTTC. Protein: CSAEPRDSPPYEQYF.

Regarding this clonotype: One end of the junction is discordant with germline, which a read error may explain. J is TRBJ1-5 and V is TRBV7-6; D perhaps matches TRBD1 (5 bases). The CDR3 length is 15 residues. CDR1 is SGHVS, CDR2 FNYEAQ, per germline. DNA for the CDR3: TGTGCCAGCAGCTGGGGGGATTATAGCAATCGGCCCCAGCATTTT. Encoded protein: CASSWGDYSNRPQHF.

The chain has TRBV6-5 and TRBJ2-7; 9 bases fit TRBD1. The CDR3 runs to 15 residues. CDR1 is MNHEY and CDR2 is SVGAGI in the germline V gene. The trim removed 8 bases at V and 7 bases at J, leaving 15 bases unmatched. CDR3 sequence (DNA): TGTGCCAGCTGTGCAACCGGGACAGGGACCAATGAGCAGTACTTC. This translates into CASCATGTGTNEQYF.

The chain uses TRBV15 and TRBJ2-3; 7 bases match TRBD1. J was trimmed by 1 base and V by 2 bases; bases with no gene match: 9. CDR1 and CDR2 from the germline V gene are LNHNV and YYDKDF (reference sequence). This CDR3 is 17 amino acids long. CDR3 residues: CATSRTTTGSGTDTQYF. The CDR3 DNA is TGTGCCACCAGCAGAACGACGACAGGGTCGGGCACAGATACGCAGTATTTT. The full variable domain, in which reference TRBV15 and TRBJ2-3 provide the parts outside the CDR3, is DAMVIQNPRYQVTQFGKPVTLSCSQTLNHNVMYWYQQKSSQAPKLLFHYYDKDFNNEADTPDNFQSRRPNTSFCFLDIRSPGLGDTAMYLCATSRTTTGSGTDTQYFGPGTRLTVL.

With regard to this clonotype: At one boundary the junction diverges from the germline segment, which might be a read error. The chain carries TRBV10-3 and TRBJ1-1; possible D gene TRBD1, 5 bases. Germline assignment: CDR1 ENHRY and CDR2 SYGVKD. CDR3 size: 12 residues. The chain's CDR3 is CTIRELGTEAFF. As DNA, the CDR3 is TGTACCATCAGGGAACTGGGCACTGAAGCTTTCTTT.

This clonotype was found a few times. The V call is TRBV7-2, the J call TRBJ2-1; 12 bases are shared with TRBD2. The CDR3 is made up of 16 amino acids. Germline loops: CDR1 SGHTA, CDR2 FQGNSA. The V and J ends lost 1 base and 9 bases, in that order; junction bases with no gene match: 7. The CDR3 DNA follows: TGTGCCAGCAGCTTAGTCGCTAGCGGGGGGGCGGGTGAGCAGTTCTTC. Translated, it gives CASSLVASGGAGEQFF.

This chain links TRBV5-5 with TRBJ2-7; D unclear. Per the germline V gene, CDR1 is SGHKS and CDR2 is YYEKEE (reference sequence). V shed 1 base and J shed 7 bases, with 6 bases lying between them. The CDR3 is 11 amino acids. CDR3 amino acids: CASSLLEEQYF. CDR3 sequence (DNA): TGTGCCAGCAGCTTGCTGGAGGAGCAGTACTTC.

This clonotype was picked up a small number of times. The rearrangement links TRBV4-3 to TRBJ2-1; D might be TRBD1 (5 bases). V lost 0 bases, J lost 3 bases, and 12 bases lay in between. Per the germline V gene, CDR1 is LGHNA and CDR2 is YSLEER. The CDR3 is 16 residues long. This CDR3 is CASSQDLQDDYNEQFF. The CDR3 region has the DNA TGCGCCAGCAGCCAAGATTTACAGGACGACTACAATGAGCAGTTCTTC.

The rearrangement links TRBV12-3 or TRBV12-4 to TRBJ1-2; 9 bases are shared with TRBD1. V trimming: 6 bases; J trimming: 7 bases; junction bases outside the gene matches: 12. This CDR3 region has 15 residues. The CDR3 loop is CASRPITGGLGGYTF. The CDR3 coding sequence is TGTGCCAGCAGACCCATTACAGGGGGCCTTGGTGGCTACACCTTC.

The rearrangement joins TRBV5-1 to TRBJ2-3; 9 bases align to TRBD2. From germline, CDR1 is SGHRS and CDR2 YFSETQ. This CDR3 region has 14 residues. V lost 4 bases and J lost 6; bases outside the gene matches: 6. The DNA of the CDR3 is TGCGCCAGCAGCGCGACTAGCGGTTGGGATACGCAGTATTTT. It codes for CASSATSGWDTQYF.

The sample holds a few counts of this clonotype. This clone may be a read error of a much larger clone one base away. V usage is TRBV5-5 and J usage is TRBJ2-3; 8 bases map to TRBD1. V was pared by 5 bases and J by 1 base, with 3 bases of the junction left unmatched. The length of the CDR3 is 14 residues. The V gene's germline CDR1 is SGHKS and CDR2 YYEKEE (reference sequence). CDR3 region: CASRSTGGTDTQYF. CDR3 nucleotides: TGTGCCAGCAGATCGACAGGGGGCACAGATACGCAGTATTTT. The full variable domain, completed using reference TRBV5-5 and TRBJ2-3, is DAGVTQSPTHLIKTRGQQVTLRCSPISGHKSVSWYQQVLGQGPQFIFQYYEKEERGRGNFPDRFSARQFPNYSSELNVNALLLGDSALYLCASRSTGGTDTQYFGPGTRLTVL.